The 2 T cell receptor beta chains listed next were all sequenced from one sample in a study of blood T cells in healthy people across ages. With a J-beta primer mix and a sample-barcoded 5' primer, a second PCR ran 7 to 11 cycles. TCRdb analysed the 5' RACE reads with MiXCR anew, one entry per CDR3 protein. The sample lists a few hundred thousand distinct CDR3 sequences; 50% to 60% were seen once. Sequencing was done on a sample of blood. The source of these receptors is a man between 60 and 75 years old in good health.

This clonotype was seen many times. The V gene is TRBV12-3 or TRBV12-4, the J gene TRBJ2-4; 9 nucleotides line up with TRBD1. The CDR3 consists of 13 residues. V lost 5 bases, J lost 8 bases, and 4 bases stayed unmatched. CDR3 sequence reads: CASSVRDRDIQYF. In nucleotides, the CDR3 is TGTGCCAGCAGTGTAAGGGACAGGGACATTCAGTACTTC.

This clonotype was recorded a few times. The V call is TRBV5-1, the J call TRBJ2-1; 9 bases fit TRBD2. This CDR3 region has 18 residues. The germline V gene encodes CDR1 SGHRS and CDR2 YFSETQ. Germline trimming cut 4 bases from V and 6 bases from J; bases unmatched to any gene: 17. The CDR3 loop is CASSPKAGTSLQSNEQFF. CDR3 bases: TGCGCCAGCAGCCCCAAAGCCGGGACTAGCTTGCAGTCCAATGAGCAGTTCTTC.